A single sample gave rise to the 10 T cell receptor beta chains below, sequenced in a study of shared clonotypes between healthy human individuals. Data came from immunoSEQ multiplex PCR; TCRdb stores just in-frame clones and leaves some out. The sample shows 2 million to 2.5 million clones, 93% of them seen only once. The sample comprised naive CD4+ T cells from PBMCs. Subset: CD45RA+ positively selected. The receptors come from a man aged 18-30 years in good health. Some clones in this sample may be carry-over from other donors' samples.

The table lists this clone with a count of one. The chain couples TRBV9 to TRBJ2-7, with D maybe TRBD2 (5 bases). There are 14 residues in the CDR3. Germline V CDR1 and CDR2: SGDLS, YYNGEE. V was trimmed by 0 bases and J by 6 bases, leaving 13 bases between them. The DNA for the CDR3 is TGTGCCAGCAGCGTAGGCCTGGACCGGGGCGAGCAGTACTTC. Translating gives CASSVGLDRGEQYF.

This clone is a singleton in its sample. This chain uses TRBV7-8 with TRBJ2-2; the D call may be TRBD1 or TRBD2 (6 bases each). The V gene lost 6 bases and the J gene lost 5 bases, with 19 bases spanning the gap. CDR1 is SGHVS and CDR2 is FQNEAQ in the germline V gene. The CDR3 loop spans 16 amino acids. CDR3 sequence: CASRTTGSAGTGELFF. Written as DNA, the CDR3 is TGTGCCAGCAGAACTACAGGGTCAGCGGGTACCGGGGAGCTGTTTTTT. Together with reference TRBV7-8 and TRBJ2-2, the CDR3 gives the full variable domain: GAGVSQSPRYKVAKRGQDVALRCDPISGHVSLFWYQQALGQGPEFLTYFQNEAQLDKSGLPSDRFFAERPEGSVSTLKIQRTQQEDSAVYLCASRTTGSAGTGELFFGEGSRLTVL.

V and J are TRBV21-1 and TRBJ2-7; TRBD1, the table's D call, was not compared with the DNA. TRBV21-1 is flagged as a pseudogene. CDR3 length equals 16 residues. The CDR3 DNA reads TGTGCCAGCAGAACCCCAGGGGGCAGGTGGTCAGACGAGCAGTACTTC. Its protein is CASRTPGGRWSDEQYF.

The chain employs TRBV29-1 and TRBJ2-1; 8 positions agree with TRBD2. CDR1 is SQVTM, CDR2 ANQGSEA, per germline. The ends lost 6 bases at V and 9 bases at J; junction bases unmatched: 4. The CDR3 runs to 11 residues. CDR3 bases: TGCAGCGTAGCGGGAGAACGTGAGCAGTTCTTC. It translates to CSVAGEREQFF.

This clone was counted only a few times. The same CDR3 also results from other DNA sequences found in this sample. The chain combines TRBV19 with TRBJ1-1; D gene unclear. There are 13 residues in the CDR3. V was cut by 7 bases and J by 0 bases, with 9 bases left in between. In germline, CDR1 is LNHDA, CDR2 SQIVND (reference sequence). The CDR3 sequence: CASTGQLNTEAFF. The CDR3 coding sequence is TGTGCCAGTACTGGCCAGTTGAACACTGAAGCTTTCTTT.

The J gene is TRBJ1-5, the V gene TRBV30; 8 bases are shared with TRBD1. Looked up from germline, CDR1 is GTSNPN and CDR2 is SVGIG (reference sequence). The V gene end was trimmed by 3 bases and the J gene end by 4 bases; junction bases not matched to a gene: 8. This CDR3 has 15 amino acids. CDR3 DNA sequence: TGTGCCTGGAGCCGTCGGACAGGGTTGAATCAGCCCCAGCATTTT. It is translated as CAWSRRTGLNQPQHF.

The V and J genes are TRBV28 and TRBJ2-3; the match to TRBD2 covers 7 bases. Germline V gene lookup returns CDR1 MDHEN and CDR2 SYDVKM. Trimming removed 4 bases from V and 7 bases from J; junction bases left unmatched: 14. This CDR3 is 16 amino acids long. CDR3 sequence (DNA): TGTGCCAGCAGTTCGGAAAGGGGCGGGAGCCCCTATACGCAGTATTTT. Translating it yields CASSSERGGSPYTQYF.

The chain employs TRBV28 and TRBJ1-4; 12 nucleotides match TRBD1. Germline-derived CDR1 and CDR2 are MDHEN and SYDVKM. Trimming took 2 bases from V and 17 from J; bases not matched to a gene: 6. The CDR3 sequence is 13 residues long. Here the CDR3 reads CASSLRLGQGAFF. CDR3 DNA: TGTGCCAGCAGTTTACGGTTGGGACAGGGGGCTTTTTTT.

Note on this clone: This CDR3 is also generated by other DNA sequences in the sample. The chain employs TRBV5-1 and TRBJ2-1; the match to TRBD2 covers 12 bases. The CDR3 is 16 amino acids. Per germline, CDR1 SGHRS and CDR2 YFSETQ. The junction had 7 bases not matched to a gene; V was cut back by 0 bases and J by 9 bases. The CDR3 bases are TGCGCCAGCAGCTTGGCTCTAGCGGGAGGGCCTGGTGAGCAGTTCTTC. Protein sequence: CASSLALAGGPGEQFF.

The gene calls are TRBV4-1 and TRBJ1-5; D might be TRBD1 (5 bases). Germline loops: CDR1 MGHRA, CDR2 YSYEKL. There are 16 residues in the CDR3. The V end lost 5 bases, the J end lost 4 bases, and 18 bases lay between the germline ends. CDR3 sequence: CASSTSGGGRNQPQHF. CDR3 sequence (DNA): TGCGCCAGCAGCACCTCGGGGGGGGGAAGGAATCAGCCCCAGCATTTT.